This TCR beta chain emerged from a study of Graves' ophthalmopathy and Graves' hyperthyroidism. General study points: Its predictions of ophthalmopathy progression gave the model approximately 65% sensitivity and 72% to 75% specificity. Blood shared most expanded thyroid clonotypes above 0.001 frequency.

As the template, RNA transcripts were used to amplify TCR beta CDR3 regions. Second-round multiplex PCR followed a first-round RT-PCR using HTBI primers. TCRdb ran MiXCR on the multiplex PCR reads and lists one entry per CDR3 protein. The sample has about 480,000 distinct CDR3 sequences, under 15% seen once. Presentation of ophthalmopathy in the donors involved moderate-to-severe activity, CAS ≥3, NOSPECS ≥4 and a duration under 3 months. Exclusion covered patients with other autoimmune diseases or uncontrolled infections (as well as pregnancy or lactation). Ten or more counts support this clonotype. Its specificity is unknown. Germline CDR1 is SEHNR and CDR2 is FQNEAQ (reference sequence). V gave up 1 base and J gave up 3 bases, with 9 bases separating them. This CDR3 region has 14 residues.

The TCR originated in a woman aged 30 to 39 with Graves' ophthalmopathy. The chain combines TRBV7-9 with TRBJ1-1, with D tentatively TRBD1 (5 bases). Sequenced material: blood. The CDR3 sequence: CASSLGGVDTEAFF. DNA of the CDR3: TGTGCCAGCAGCTTAGGGGGCGTGGACACTGAAGCTTTCTTT.